This TCR beta chain was sequenced for a study of blood T cell repertoires in COVID-19. In the authors' methods: Amplification from reference gene primers served as the basis for estimated nucleated cell counts. The protocol was immunoSEQ multiplex PCR, while the TCRdb copy is restricted to in-frame clones and leaves out a portion. V, J and clone size are those of that table, while D and trimming were read from the DNA. Of 400,000 to 450,000 clones in the sample, over 75% were seen once. The cohort comprised adults aged roughly 18 to 95 years residing in some 24 US areas. Cohorts were assigned according to the clinical history that participants reported. The table lists this clone with a count of one. Material: PBMCs or T cells enriched from blood (not recorded which). The clonotype comes from a young man who had recovered from COVID-19.

The chain's CDR3 is CASSPGTSGRTTTLQYF. For the CDR3, the DNA is TGTGCCAGCAGCCCCGGGACTAGCGGGAGGACCACTACGTTGCAGTACTTC. The gene calls are TRBV7-8 and TRBJ2-7; 15 nucleotides align to TRBD2. This CDR3 is built from 17 residues. Germline CDR1 reads SGHVS; CDR2 reads FQNEAQ. The junction had 14 bases not matched to a gene; V was cut back by 5 bases and J by 9 bases.